Below, 32 T cell receptor beta chains from the same sample are listed, as sequenced in a study of cytomegalovirus exposure and HLA in healthy donors. PCR primers comprised 60 Vbeta and 13 Jbeta primers. The data were produced by immunoSEQ multiplex PCR, yet TCRdb's version contains in-frame clones alone and is incomplete. Of about 140,000 clones listed, more than 75% were seen once; the top ten hold 3.5% to 5%. The sequenced sample was PBMCs. The receptor source for this set is a man between 18 and 29 years old in good health and CMV-seronegative.

The chain uses TRBV28 and TRBJ1-4, with no clear D. With 5 bases removed from V and 0 bases from J, the gap between germline ends came to 13 bases. The CDR3 consists of 16 residues. Germline CDR1 is MDHEN and CDR2 is SYDVKM. The CDR3 spells CASSPSGPTTNEKLFF. In DNA, the CDR3 is TGTGCCAGCAGTCCTTCTGGGCCAACAACTAATGAAAAACTGTTTTTT. Full variable domain (remainder filled in from reference TRBV28 and TRBJ1-4): DVKVTQSSRYLVKRTGEKVFLECVQDMDHENMFWYRQDPGLGLRLIYFSYDVKMKEKGDIPEGYSVSREKKERFSLILESASTNQTSMYLCASSPSGPTTNEKLFFGSGTQLSVL.

The rearrangement uses TRBV5-1 and TRBJ2-3, with 10 bases identical to TRBD2. This CDR3 spans 14 amino acids. Germline assignment: CDR1 SGHRS and CDR2 YFSETQ. Trimming cost V 6 bases and J 4 bases; bases outside gene matches: 5. DNA for the CDR3: TGCGCCAGCACACTAGCGGGAAGTGCAGATACGCAGTATTTT. Translation: CASTLAGSADTQYF.

The chain joins TRBV11-2 to TRBJ2-5; no clear D gene. Per germline, CDR1 SGHAT and CDR2 FQNNGV. V lost 5 bases to trimming and J lost 5 bases, with 9 bases between them. The CDR3 is 12 amino acids. CDR3: CASSQYGETQYF. The CDR3 nucleotides read TGTGCCAGCAGCCAATACGGGGAGACCCAGTACTTC.

The V call is TRBV15, the J call TRBJ2-5; D is possibly TRBD2 (6 bases). This CDR3 spans 14 amino acids. Germline V gene lookup returns CDR1 LNHNV and CDR2 YYDKDF (reference sequence). Trimming took 1 base from V and 3 from J, leaving 9 bases between them. This CDR3 is CATSRAGGKETQYF. DNA of the CDR3: TGTGCCACCAGCAGAGCCGGGGGAAAAGAGACCCAGTACTTC.

The chain uses TRBV30 and TRBJ2-3; 9 bases are a match to TRBD1. The junction had 9 bases not matched to a gene; V was cut back by 3 bases and J by 2 bases. This CDR3 spans 16 amino acids. Germline assignment: CDR1 GTSNPN and CDR2 SVGIG (reference sequence). CDR3 bases: TGTGCCTGGAGCGCCGGGACAGGGAGCCCCACAGATACGCAGTATTTT. Protein product: CAWSAGTGSPTDTQYF.

This chain joins TRBV30 and TRBJ2-5, with no clear D. The CDR3 consists of 16 residues. CDR1 and CDR2 (germline): GTSNPN, SVGIG (reference sequence). V was clipped by 4 bases and J by 0 bases, with 18 bases between them. For the CDR3, the DNA is TGTGCCTGGACGAGTTCCTTACCGAGTAACCAAGAGACCCAGTACTTC. Its protein is CAWTSSLPSNQETQYF.

This chain joins TRBV7-9 and TRBJ1-5; no reliable D call. The germline V and J ends were trimmed by 2 bases and 1 base, with 6 bases remaining between them. Germline V gene sequence: CDR1 SEHNR, CDR2 FQNEAQ (reference sequence). The CDR3 contains 14 residues. DNA for the CDR3: TGTGCCAGCAGCTTATTGGGCAGCAATCAGCCCCAGCATTTT. This sequence encodes CASSLLGSNQPQHF.

The rearrangement joins TRBV5-1 to TRBJ2-1, with TRBD1 matching over 7 bases. The V and J ends lost 2 bases and 6 bases, in that order; junction bases with no gene match: 5. This CDR3 has 14 amino acids. Looked up from germline, CDR1 is SGHRS and CDR2 is YFSETQ. In nucleotides, the CDR3 is TGCGCCAGCAGCTTACAAGACAGGGCCAATGAGCAGTTCTTC. It encodes CASSLQDRANEQFF. The whole variable domain, remainder taken from reference TRBV5-1 and TRBJ2-1, is KAGVTQTPRYLIKTRGQQVTLSCSPISGHRSVSWYQQTPGQGLQFLFEYFSETQRNKGNFPGRFSGRQFSNSRSEMNVSTLELGDSALYLCASSLQDRANEQFFGPGTRLTVL.

The chain joins TRBV30 to TRBJ1-2; tentative D call: TRBD1 (6 bases). The length of the CDR3 is 12 residues. Germline loops: CDR1 GTSNPN, CDR2 SVGIG (reference sequence). V was pared by 1 base and J by 8 bases, with 11 bases between. The CDR3, as DNA: TGTGCCTGGAGTGAACAGGGCGGCGGCTACACCTTC. Encoded protein: CAWSEQGGGYTF.

The CDR3 here is CASSFGRGRYGYTF. The CDR3 DNA follows: TGTGCCAGCAGCTTTGGCAGGGGAAGATATGGCTACACCTTC. The chain links TRBV5-6 to TRBJ1-2, with D possibly matching TRBD1 (6 bases). This CDR3 comprises 14 residues. CDR1 and CDR2 from the germline V gene are SGHDT and YYEEEE. Trimming removed 2 bases at V and 5 bases at J, with 13 bases between.

The rearrangement links TRBV5-4 to TRBJ2-5, with D perhaps TRBD2 (6 bases). Germline CDR1 and CDR2: SGHNT and YYREEE (reference sequence). The CDR3 has 14 residues. Trimming removed 3 bases from V and 2 bases from J, with 11 bases in between. The CDR3 region has the DNA TGTGCCAGCAGCTCCTGGACTAATCAAGAGACCCAGTACTTC. Residues: CASSSWTNQETQYF.

This clone was picked up one time. The chain employs TRBV5-1 and TRBJ2-3, with TRBD1 matching over 8 bases. Germline loops: CDR1 SGHRS, CDR2 YFSETQ. Losses at the gene ends were 4 bases for V and 1 base for J; bases not matched to a gene: 2. This CDR3 is 14 amino acids long. For the CDR3, the DNA is TGCGCCAGCAGCGGACAGGGACGCACAGATACGCAGTATTTT. It yields the protein CASSGQGRTDTQYF.

This clone qualifies as medium-sized (0.01 to 0.1%). The chain uses TRBV4-1 and TRBJ2-7; 7 nucleotides agree with TRBD1. The CDR3 runs to 15 residues. Germline CDR1 is MGHRA and CDR2 is YSYEKL. After removal of 1 base from V and 6 bases from J, the junction contained 9 bases not matched to a gene. The CDR3, as DNA: TGCGCCAGCAGCCAAGCGACAGGGTCCCTCGGCGAGCAGTACTTC. Amino acids: CASSQATGSLGEQYF.

This clone was picked up a small number of times. This rearrangement joins TRBV6-1 to TRBJ1-1; the D is unclear. The germline V gene encodes CDR1 MNHNS and CDR2 SASEGT. The V end lost 6 bases, the J end lost 7 bases, and 18 bases lay between the germline ends. The CDR3 has 14 amino acids. CDR3 in DNA: TGTGCCAGCAGCGCCCTAGAAAGAAGGTTTGAAGCTTTCTTT. Amino acid sequence: CASSALERRFEAFF.

The V gene is TRBV18, the J gene TRBJ1-6; 9 bases are shared with TRBD1. The germline V gene has CDR1 KGHSH and CDR2 LQKENI. The trim removed 5 bases at V and 9 bases at J, leaving 8 bases unmatched. This CDR3 has 15 amino acids. The DNA of the CDR3 is TGTGCCAGCTCATTCTCCGGGACAGGGAGTTCACCCCTCCACTTT. This translates into CASSFSGTGSSPLHF.

The chain has TRBV27 and TRBJ2-4; 12 bases align to TRBD2. This CDR3 region has 15 residues. Germline lookup yields CDR1 MNHEY and CDR2 SMNVEV (reference sequence). J lost 8 bases, V lost 6 bases, and 8 bases had no gene match. CDR3 residues: CASREGLAGRDIQYF. The CDR3 DNA reads TGTGCCAGCAGGGAAGGACTAGCGGGAAGGGACATTCAGTACTTC.

V gene TRBV7-8 combines with J gene TRBJ1-2; D unclear. The CDR3 has 13 residues. Trimming stripped 1 base from V and 4 bases from J, with 7 bases between. Germline CDR1 reads SGHVS; CDR2 reads FQNEAQ. The CDR3 loop is CASSLDTSYGYTF. As DNA, the CDR3 is TGTGCCAGCAGCTTAGACACCAGCTATGGCTACACCTTC. Looking up the rest from reference TRBV7-8 and TRBJ1-2 gives the full variable domain: GAGVSQSPRYKVAKRGQDVALRCDPISGHVSLFWYQQALGQGPEFLTYFQNEAQLDKSGLPSDRFFAERPEGSVSTLKIQRTQQEDSAVYLCASSLDTSYGYTFGSGTRLTVV.

DNA of the CDR3: TGTGCCAGCAGTACTATCCGGACAGGCTTTAATGAAAAACTGTTTTTT. It encodes CASSTIRTGFNEKLFF. The V call is TRBV11-2, the J call TRBJ1-4, with 7 bases aligning to TRBD1. This CDR3 is 16 amino acids long. The germline V gene encodes CDR1 SGHAT and CDR2 FQNNGV. The V segment lost 6 bases and the J segment 4 bases; nucleotides outside the gene matches: 11.

This clone appeared a single time. The V and J genes are TRBV30 and TRBJ2-5; a weak D match, TRBD2 (7 bases). The CDR3 is 14 residues long. V gave up 0 bases and J gave up 1 base, with 9 bases separating them. The V gene's germline CDR1 is GTSNPN and CDR2 SVGIG (reference sequence). The CDR3 spells CAWSVGGGQETQYF. DNA of the CDR3: TGTGCCTGGAGTGTAGGGGGGGGCCAAGAGACCCAGTACTTC. Full variable domain (remainder filled in from reference TRBV30 and TRBJ2-5): SQTIHQWPATLVQPVGSPLSLECTVEGTSNPNLYWYRQAAGRGLQLLFYSVGIGQISSEVPQNLSASRPQDRQFILSSKKLLLSDSGFYLCAWSVGGGQETQYFGPGTRLLVL.

The chain combines TRBV28 with TRBJ2-2, with D hard to call. Trimming shortened V by 7 bases and J by 5 bases, and 14 bases separated the two germline ends. Germline V gives CDR1 MDHEN, CDR2 SYDVKM. The CDR3 has 14 amino acids. DNA of the CDR3: TGTGCCAGCACCCCTTTAGGCGGAACCGGGGAGCTGTTTTTT. Protein product: CASTPLGGTGELFF.

V and J are TRBV4-1 and TRBJ1-6; TRBD1 matches 11 bases. This CDR3 region has 16 residues. Germline CDR1 reads MGHRA; CDR2 reads YSYEKL. V lost 0 bases, J lost 9 bases, and 4 bases stayed unmatched. The DNA for the CDR3 is TGCGCCAGCAGCCAAGAGAAGGACAGGGGGCTTTCACCCCTCCACTTT. Its protein product is CASSQEKDRGLSPLHF.

The chain recombines TRBV7-9 with TRBJ1-2, with 9 bases aligning to TRBD1. J was trimmed by 6 bases and V by 6 bases; bases with no gene match: 8. The germline V gene has CDR1 SEHNR and CDR2 FQNEAQ (reference sequence). The CDR3 is 14 amino acids. The CDR3 bases are TGTGCCAGCAGATACCGGGACAGGGTTGATGGCTACACCTTC. It encodes CASRYRDRVDGYTF. The full variable domain, in which reference TRBV7-9 and TRBJ1-2 provide the parts outside the CDR3, is DTGVSQNPRHKITKRGQNVTFRCDPISEHNRLYWYRQTLGQGPEFLTYFQNEAQLEKSRLLSDRFSAERPKGSFSTLEIQRTEQGDSAMYLCASRYRDRVDGYTFGSGTRLTVV.

The genes are TRBV27 and TRBJ2-2; no clear D gene. The ends were cut back, 5 bases at V and 8 bases at J, with 9 bases in the middle. The CDR3 totals 12 residues. Germline V gene data show CDR1 as MNHEY and CDR2 as SMNVEV (reference sequence). The CDR3 DNA sequence: TGTGCCAGCAGTGTCCGTGCGGGGGAGCTGTTTTTT. This sequence encodes CASSVRAGELFF.

The chain carries TRBV6-5 and TRBJ1-2, with a weak D call TRBD1 (6 bases). V lost 0 bases and J 4 bases, leaving 12 bases between the germline ends. The CDR3 sequence is 15 residues long. Germline CDR1 and CDR2: MNHEY and SVGAGI. CDR3 DNA sequence: TGTGCCAGCAGTTACTCGATAGGGGGACCCTATGGCTACACCTTC. Translation gives CASSYSIGGPYGYTF.

The V and J genes are TRBV23-1 and TRBJ2-1; D is ambiguous. TRBV23-1 is known as an ORF, though its function is uncertain. The V end lost 11 bases, the J end lost 0 bases, and 14 bases lay between the germline ends. The CDR3 runs to 14 residues. CDR3 bases: TGCGCCCCCTCCAACGCGAGCTCCTACAATGAGCAGTTCTTC. Its protein is CAPSNASSYNEQFF.

The genes are TRBV27 and TRBJ2-1, with TRBD1 matching 11 bases. J gave up 3 bases and V 5 bases, and 6 bases lay outside the gene matches. The CDR3 consists of 16 residues. CDR1 and CDR2 from the germline V gene are MNHEY and SMNVEV (reference sequence). The chain's CDR3 is CASSLAGTGGYNEQFF. The DNA for the CDR3 is TGTGCCAGCAGTCTCGCCGGGACAGGGGGCTACAATGAGCAGTTCTTC.

V is TRBV25-1 and J is TRBJ2-7; D remains unclear. The CDR3 has 11 residues. Trimming left V 5 bases short and J 5 bases short, with 7 bases between. Germline V gives CDR1 MGHDK, CDR2 SYGVNS. As DNA, the CDR3 is TGTGCCAGCAGTTGGTCGGACGAGCAGTACTTC. Amino acids: CASSWSDEQYF.

The chain couples TRBV6-5 to TRBJ2-7, with 7 bases identical to TRBD1. CDR3 length: 13 amino acids. V was pared by 4 bases and J by 2 bases, with 2 bases of the junction left unmatched. The germline V gene has CDR1 MNHEY and CDR2 SVGAGI. CDR3 coding DNA: TGTGCCAGCAGTTTCGGGACAGCCTACGAGCAGTACTTC. Translated, it gives CASSFGTAYEQYF.

The V and J genes are TRBV7-9 and TRBJ2-2, with no clear D. The germline V and J ends were trimmed by 5 bases and 0 bases, with 13 bases remaining between them. CDR1 is SEHNR and CDR2 is FQNEAQ in the germline V gene (reference sequence). This CDR3 region has 16 residues. CDR3 nucleotide sequence: TGTGCCAGCAGCCCTACGGGTCTTCCGAACACCGGGGAGCTGTTTTTT. Residues: CASSPTGLPNTGELFF.

The chain recombines TRBV19 with TRBJ2-3; 9 bases align to TRBD1. The CDR3 runs to 15 residues. The germline V gene has CDR1 LNHDA and CDR2 SQIVND (reference sequence). J gave up 2 bases and V 4 bases, and 4 bases lay outside the gene matches. CDR3 bases: TGTGCCAGTAGTAGGGGGACAGGGAACACAGATACGCAGTATTTT. It encodes CASSRGTGNTDTQYF.

J is TRBJ2-1 and V is TRBV6-5; D is possibly TRBD2 (6 bases). Trimming stripped 6 bases from V and 6 bases from J, with 15 bases between. The CDR3 runs 14 residues. Germline CDR1 is MNHEY and CDR2 is SVGAGI. This CDR3 reads CASSPTSIGNEQFF. The CDR3 bases are TGTGCCAGCAGCCCGACTAGTATCGGCAATGAGCAGTTCTTC.

This clone was recorded a few times. J is TRBJ2-5 and V is TRBV28; 10 bases fit TRBD2. The CDR3 is 19 residues long. With V trimmed by 7 bases and J by 2 bases, 19 bases remained unmatched. Germline-derived CDR1 and CDR2 are MDHEN and SYDVKM. The CDR3 bases are TGTGCCAGCACCCGATTTGGTGGCGGCGGGACTAGCGAACAAGAGACCCAGTACTTC. Translating it yields CASTRFGGGGTSEQETQYF.